This T cell receptor beta chain stems from a study of high-grade serous ovarian cancer treatment subgroups. The wider study: Samples averaged about 15,000 reads and roughly 7,700 unique TCR beta rearrangements.

General study points: CDR1 and CDR2 were left unanalyzed; analyses focused on CDR3.

A note on this clone: Its cognate antigen is unknown.

TCRdb's copy holds only in-frame clones and misses some; the assay was immunoSEQ multiplex PCR. This repertoire shows thousands of clones, about nine tenths found once; its top ten account for around 1.7%. Tumor tissue was taken before any definitive surgery or chemotherapy was given. The TCR sequence derives from a human donor with high-grade serous ovarian cancer. The specimen sequenced was tumor tissue.

The CDR3 loop reads CAISQKGPGQEKLFF. In DNA form, the CDR3 reads TGTGCCATCAGTCAAAAGGGTCCTGGGCAGGAAAAACTGTTTTTT. The rearrangement links TRBV10-3 to TRBJ1-4; the D is unclear. CDR3 size: 15 residues. Trimming removed 5 bases at V and 8 bases at J, with 18 bases between. Germline V gives CDR1 ENHRY, CDR2 SYGVKD.